This T cell receptor (beta chain) is from a study of blood T cell repertoires in COVID-19. Overall study: The United States, Italy and Spain supplied acute and convalescent COVID-19 samples.

Per the original data handling: Estimation of nucleated cell counts relied on the amplification of reference gene primers. Repertoires were generated with immunoSEQ multiplex PCR, while TCRdb's copy carries only in-frame clones and drops some. V and J calls and clone size come straight from that table; D and trimming were deduced from the DNA. This sample has roughly 200,000 clones, with about 83% found just once. From germline, CDR1 is SGDLS and CDR2 YYNGEE. The V end lost 4 bases, the J end lost 4 bases, and 14 bases lay between the germline ends. The CDR3 extends over 14 amino acids. The cohort comprised adults aged roughly 18 to 95 years residing in approximately 25 US areas. Cohorts were determined from participant-reported clinical history.

The sample consisted of PBMCs or T cells enriched from blood (not recorded which). The receptor comes from a man aged 40-50 years with acute COVID-19. V gene TRBV9 combines with J gene TRBJ1-2; tentative D call: TRBD1 (5 bases). CDR3 loop: CASSLMDTFYGYTF. Here the CDR3 DNA reads TGTGCCAGCAGCCTCATGGACACATTCTATGGCTACACCTTC.